This T cell receptor beta chain was sequenced during a study of CD8 T cells in ankylosing spondylitis. General study points: Characteristic, it appeared, of ankylosing spondylitis blood was a TCR beta motif of several highly homologous variants. According to the report, clones linked to the disease were significantly enriched in matched synovial fluid samples taken from ankylosing spondylitis patients.

MiXCR, run by TCRdb on the 5' RACE reads, gives a single entry per CDR3 protein. The repertoire has under 300,000 distinct CDR3 sequences, about 10% of them found once; the top ten carry roughly 2.5%. The V and J ends lost 1 base and 8 bases respectively, with 21 bases between them. CDR1 is WNHNN and CDR2 is SYGVQD in the germline V gene (reference sequence). There are 17 residues in the CDR3. This clonotype was picked up many times. The antigen is not known. The origin of this receptor is a male donor with ankylosing spondylitis or in good health (not recorded which). Material: blood, either unsorted or a sorted T cell fraction (not recorded which). The V gene is TRBV10-1, the J gene TRBJ2-1; maybe TRBD1 (6 bases). The CDR3 is CASSEFRGSTVGDEQFF. In DNA, the CDR3 is TGCGCCAGCAGTGAGTTTAGGGGGTCCACAGTAGGCGATGAGCAGTTCTTC.